The source of this T cell receptor (beta chain) is a study of T cells in Graves' hyperthyroidism and ophthalmopathy. The study's findings and limits: A 13 V-J signature model discriminated ophthalmopathy versus stable hyperthyroidism. Blood held most thyroid clonotypes expanded above 0.001 frequency.

RNA transcripts served as the template for amplifying TCR beta CDR3 regions. Researchers ran a first-round RT-PCR on the TCR CDR3 using the HTBI primer set. TCRdb analysed the multiplex PCR reads with MiXCR anew, one entry per CDR3 protein. The data show around 400,000 distinct CDR3 sequences, with less than 15% seen just once and roughly 8.3% held by the top ten. Stability of Graves' hyperthyroidism was defined as absent ophthalmopathy progression within 18 months. Worth noting for this clonotype: Antigen: not known.

Germline assignment: CDR1 MNHEY and CDR2 SVGAGI. The CDR3 sequence is 16 residues long. The germline V and J ends were trimmed by 4 bases and 2 bases, with 15 bases remaining between them. Source material: blood. The TCR was taken from a woman between 18 and 29 years old with Graves' hyperthyroidism. This sequence joins TRBV6-5 and TRBJ2-1; a weak D match, TRBD1 (6 bases). The CDR3: CASSLSEQGAYNEQFF. The CDR3 DNA is TGTGCCAGCAGTTTATCTGAACAGGGAGCCTACAATGAGCAGTTCTTC.